This T cell receptor (beta chain) originates from a study of T cells after yellow fever vaccination. This clonotype occurred many times. TCRdb re-called the 5' RACE reads through MiXCR, storing one row per CDR3 protein. The table lists around 60,000 distinct CDR3 sequences, approximately 6% of them singletons. The TCR was taken from a man between 18 and 35 years old who received the YFV17D yellow fever vaccine. Material: PBMCs, either bulk or a sorted T-cell subset (CD4+, CD8+, memory, or dextramer-sorted; not recorded which), obtained on the day of the yellow fever booster vaccination.

CDR3 bases: TGTGCCAGCAGCCTCCCCGCGGGGTTCGCAGATACGCAGTATTTT. Its protein product is CASSLPAGFADTQYF. The chain has TRBV7-9 and TRBJ2-3; tentatively, D is TRBD2 (6 bases). In germline, CDR1 is SEHNR, CDR2 FQNEAQ (reference sequence). This CDR3 contains 15 residues. Trimming stripped 5 bases from V and 4 bases from J, with 16 bases between.